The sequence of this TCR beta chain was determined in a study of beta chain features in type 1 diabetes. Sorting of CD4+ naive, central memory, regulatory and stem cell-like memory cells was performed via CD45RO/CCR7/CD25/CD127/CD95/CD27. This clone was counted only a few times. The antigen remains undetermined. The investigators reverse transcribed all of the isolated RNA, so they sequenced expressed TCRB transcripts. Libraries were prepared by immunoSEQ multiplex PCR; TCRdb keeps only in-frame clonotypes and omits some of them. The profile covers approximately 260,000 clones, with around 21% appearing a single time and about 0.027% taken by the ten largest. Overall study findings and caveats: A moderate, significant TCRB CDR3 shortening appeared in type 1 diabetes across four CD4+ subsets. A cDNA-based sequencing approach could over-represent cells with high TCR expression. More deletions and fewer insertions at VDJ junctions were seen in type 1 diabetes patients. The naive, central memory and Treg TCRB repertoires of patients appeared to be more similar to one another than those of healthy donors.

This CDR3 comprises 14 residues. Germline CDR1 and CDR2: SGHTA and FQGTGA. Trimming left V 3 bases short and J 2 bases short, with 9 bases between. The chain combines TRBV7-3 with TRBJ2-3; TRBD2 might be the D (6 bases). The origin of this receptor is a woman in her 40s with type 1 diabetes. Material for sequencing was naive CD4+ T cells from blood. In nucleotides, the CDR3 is TGTGCCAGCAGCTTTAGCGGAACCACAGATACGCAGTATTTT. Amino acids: CASSFSGTTDTQYF.